This TCR beta chain was found in a study of T cell responses to AZD1222 COVID-19 vaccine. Findings and caveats of the study: The sample set comprised mostly white British donors with more females, and clonal diversity was possibly underestimated. Spike-specific TCR repertoires showed rising breadth and depth after two AZD1222 doses.

Per the germline V gene, CDR1 is MNHEY and CDR2 is SVGAGI. There are 14 residues in the CDR3. Regarding this clone: Its antigen is still unknown.

Sequenced by immunoSEQ multiplex PCR; TCRdb stores in-frame clones only, minus some. The sample lists 100,000 or so clones, 88% occurring once. The sequence was obtained from an adult in good health. The gene calls are TRBV6-5 and TRBJ2-3; D is possibly TRBD1 or TRBD2 (5 bases each). This sample comprised peripheral blood, obtained on day 0 of AZD1222 vaccination. The CDR3 DNA follows: TGTGCTACCCTGGGACCGCAAAGCACAGATACGCAGTATTTT. Translating it yields CATLGPQSTDTQYF.